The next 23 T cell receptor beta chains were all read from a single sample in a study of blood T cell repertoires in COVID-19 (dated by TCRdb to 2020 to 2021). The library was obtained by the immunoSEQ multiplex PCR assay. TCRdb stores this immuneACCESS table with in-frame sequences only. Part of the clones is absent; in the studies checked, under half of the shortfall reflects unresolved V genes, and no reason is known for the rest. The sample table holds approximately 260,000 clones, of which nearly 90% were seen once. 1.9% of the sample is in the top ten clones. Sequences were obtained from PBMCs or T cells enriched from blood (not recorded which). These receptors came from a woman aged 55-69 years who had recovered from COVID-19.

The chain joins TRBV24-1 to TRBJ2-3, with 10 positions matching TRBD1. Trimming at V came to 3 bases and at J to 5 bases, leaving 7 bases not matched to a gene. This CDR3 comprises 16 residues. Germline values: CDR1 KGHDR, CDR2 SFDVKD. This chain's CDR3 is CATSDPRQGARDTQYF. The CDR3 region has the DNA TGTGCCACCAGTGATCCCCGACAGGGGGCAAGAGATACGCAGTATTTT.

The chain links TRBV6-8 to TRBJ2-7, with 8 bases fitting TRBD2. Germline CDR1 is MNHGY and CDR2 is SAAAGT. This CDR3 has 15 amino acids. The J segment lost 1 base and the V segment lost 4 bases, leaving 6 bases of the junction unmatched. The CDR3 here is CASSSGGGPSYEQYF. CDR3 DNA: TGTGCCAGCAGTTCCGGGGGGGGCCCTTCCTACGAGCAGTACTTC.

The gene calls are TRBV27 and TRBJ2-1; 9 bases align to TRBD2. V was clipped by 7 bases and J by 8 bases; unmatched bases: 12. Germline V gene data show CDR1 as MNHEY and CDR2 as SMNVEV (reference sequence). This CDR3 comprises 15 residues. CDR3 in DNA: TGTGCCAGCAACTTCCGGGGCGGGGGGGCAGATGAGCAGTTCTTC. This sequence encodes CASNFRGGGADEQFF.

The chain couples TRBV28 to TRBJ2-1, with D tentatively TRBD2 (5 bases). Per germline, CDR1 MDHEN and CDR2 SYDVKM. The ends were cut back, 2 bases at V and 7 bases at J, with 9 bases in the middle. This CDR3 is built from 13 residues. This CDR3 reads CASSLISGNEQFF. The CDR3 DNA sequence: TGTGCCAGCAGTTTAATTTCGGGGAATGAGCAGTTCTTC.

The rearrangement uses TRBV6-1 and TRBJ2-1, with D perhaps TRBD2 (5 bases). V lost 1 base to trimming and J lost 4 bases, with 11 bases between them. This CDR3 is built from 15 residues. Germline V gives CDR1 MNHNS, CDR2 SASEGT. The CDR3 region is CASSEEVARYNEQFF. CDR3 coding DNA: TGTGCCAGCAGTGAAGAGGTAGCGCGATACAATGAGCAGTTCTTC.

CDR3 coding DNA: TGCAGCGGCAACGGACTAGCGGGAGGCCCAGGGTACAATGAGCAGTTCTTC. Translation gives CSGNGLAGGPGYNEQFF. The chain couples TRBV29-1 to TRBJ2-1, with 14 nucleotides matching TRBD2. There are 17 residues in the CDR3. Germline CDR1 SQVTM, CDR2 ANQGSEA. Trimming at V came to 7 bases and at J to 4 bases, leaving 12 bases not matched to a gene.

The CDR3 nucleotides read TGTGCCAGCAGCTTAGCGGGCGTAGATACGCAGTATTTT. It encodes CASSLAGVDTQYF. The chain links TRBV7-6 to TRBJ2-3; no clear D. V lost 0 bases and J 5 bases, leaving 6 bases between the germline ends. The CDR3 runs to 13 residues. Germline lookup yields CDR1 SGHVS and CDR2 FNYEAQ.

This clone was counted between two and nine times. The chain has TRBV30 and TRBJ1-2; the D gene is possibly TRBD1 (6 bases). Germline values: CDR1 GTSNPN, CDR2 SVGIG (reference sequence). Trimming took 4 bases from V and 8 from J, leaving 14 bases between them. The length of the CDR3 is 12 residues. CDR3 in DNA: TGTGCCTGGAATTGGGACATTAGAGGCTACACCTTC. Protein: CAWNWDIRGYTF.

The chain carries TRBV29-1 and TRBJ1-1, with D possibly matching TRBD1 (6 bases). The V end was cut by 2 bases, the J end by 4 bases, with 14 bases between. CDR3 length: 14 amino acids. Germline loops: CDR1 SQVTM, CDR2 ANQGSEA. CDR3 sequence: CSVERLVGGTEAFF. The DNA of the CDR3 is TGCAGCGTTGAAAGGCTTGTAGGGGGCACTGAAGCTTTCTTT.

CDR3 protein: CASSQVAGEAFF. Written as DNA, the CDR3 is TGTGCCAGCAGCCAAGTCGCAGGGGAAGCTTTCTTT. This chain links TRBV4-2 with TRBJ1-1; maybe TRBD1 (5 bases). Germline CDR1 LGHNA, CDR2 YNFKEQ. The length of the CDR3 is 12 residues. V was clipped by 1 base and J by 8 bases, with 8 bases between them.

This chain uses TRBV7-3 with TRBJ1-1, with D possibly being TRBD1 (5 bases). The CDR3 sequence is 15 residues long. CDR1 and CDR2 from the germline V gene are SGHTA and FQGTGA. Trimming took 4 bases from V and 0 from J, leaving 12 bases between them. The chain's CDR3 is CASSWRGGVNTEAFF. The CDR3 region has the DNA TGTGCCAGCAGCTGGCGCGGGGGAGTGAACACTGAAGCTTTCTTT.

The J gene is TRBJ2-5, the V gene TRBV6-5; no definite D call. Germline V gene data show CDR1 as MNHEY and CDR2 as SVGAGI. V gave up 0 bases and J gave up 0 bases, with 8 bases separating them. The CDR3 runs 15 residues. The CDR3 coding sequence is TGTGCCAGCAGTTACTCGAACAAGTACCAAGAGACCCAGTACTTC. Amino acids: CASSYSNKYQETQYF.

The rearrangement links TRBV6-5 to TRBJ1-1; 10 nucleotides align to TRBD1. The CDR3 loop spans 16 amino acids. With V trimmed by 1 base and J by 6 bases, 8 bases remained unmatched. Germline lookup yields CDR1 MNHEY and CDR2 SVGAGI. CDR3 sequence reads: CASSYLKTGGRAEAFF. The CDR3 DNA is TGTGCCAGCAGTTACTTAAAGACAGGGGGCCGCGCTGAAGCTTTCTTT.

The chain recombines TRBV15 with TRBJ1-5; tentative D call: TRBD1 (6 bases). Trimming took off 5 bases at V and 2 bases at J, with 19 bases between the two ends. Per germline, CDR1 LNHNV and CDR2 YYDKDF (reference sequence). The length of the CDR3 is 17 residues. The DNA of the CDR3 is TGTGCCACCAGCGTGGGGGGCGGGGGAGGGCGCAATCAGCCCCAGCATTTT. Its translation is CATSVGGGGGRNQPQHF.

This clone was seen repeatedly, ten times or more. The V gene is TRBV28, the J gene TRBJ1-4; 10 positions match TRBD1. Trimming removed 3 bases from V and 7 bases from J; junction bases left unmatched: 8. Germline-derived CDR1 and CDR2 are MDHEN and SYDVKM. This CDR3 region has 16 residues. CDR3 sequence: CASSFGTGAGGEKLFF. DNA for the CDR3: TGTGCCAGCAGTTTTGGGACAGGGGCCGGAGGTGAAAAACTGTTTTTT.

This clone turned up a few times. The CDR3 region is CASSLGSPAGGYTF. The CDR3 region has the DNA TGTGCCAGCAGCTTAGGGTCCCCCGCGGGGGGCTACACCTTC. The rearrangement joins TRBV7-9 to TRBJ1-2, with D uncertain. Germline assignment: CDR1 SEHNR and CDR2 FQNEAQ (reference sequence). Between the trimmed V and J ends, which lost 1 base and 8 bases, there was a span of 14 bases. This CDR3 contains 14 residues. The full variable domain, completed using reference TRBV7-9 and TRBJ1-2, is DTGVSQNPRHKITKRGQNVTFRCDPISEHNRLYWYRQTLGQGPEFLTYFQNEAQLEKSRLLSDRFSAERPKGSFSTLEIQRTEQGDSAMYLCASSLGSPAGGYTFGSGTRLTVV.

The CDR3 protein is CATRGGISEPQHF. DNA of the CDR3: TGTGCCACCCGGGGGGGTATCAGCGAACCCCAGCATTTT. The rearrangement joins TRBV6-5 to TRBJ1-5; D might be TRBD1 (5 bases). The V and J ends lost 10 bases and 10 bases respectively, with 20 bases between them. Per germline, CDR1 MNHEY and CDR2 SVGAGI. This CDR3 has 13 residues.

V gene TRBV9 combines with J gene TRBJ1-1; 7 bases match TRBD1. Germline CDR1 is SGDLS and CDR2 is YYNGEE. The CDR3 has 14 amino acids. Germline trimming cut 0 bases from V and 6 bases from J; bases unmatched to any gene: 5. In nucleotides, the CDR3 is TGTGCCAGCAGCGTAGGGGGGACAGACTCTGAAGCTTTCTTT. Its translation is CASSVGGTDSEAFF.

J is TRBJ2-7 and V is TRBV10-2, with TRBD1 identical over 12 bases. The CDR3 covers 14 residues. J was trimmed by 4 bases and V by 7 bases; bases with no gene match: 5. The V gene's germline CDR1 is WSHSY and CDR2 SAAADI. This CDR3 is CASTGDRGRYEQYF. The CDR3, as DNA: TGCGCCAGCACCGGGGACAGGGGGCGGTACGAGCAGTACTTC.

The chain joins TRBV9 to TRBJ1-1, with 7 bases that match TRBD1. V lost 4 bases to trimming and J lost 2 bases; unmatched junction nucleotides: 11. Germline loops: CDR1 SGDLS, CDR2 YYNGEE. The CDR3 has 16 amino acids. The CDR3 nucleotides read TGTGCCAGCAGCCCCCATCACAGGGGCCTCAACACTGAAGCTTTCTTT. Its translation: CASSPHHRGLNTEAFF.

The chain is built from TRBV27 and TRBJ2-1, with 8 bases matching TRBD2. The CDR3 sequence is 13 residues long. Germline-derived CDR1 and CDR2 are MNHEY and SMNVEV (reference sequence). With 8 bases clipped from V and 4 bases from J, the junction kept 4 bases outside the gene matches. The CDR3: CASGVAGYNEQFF. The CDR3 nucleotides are TGTGCCAGCGGGGTAGCGGGGTACAATGAGCAGTTCTTC.

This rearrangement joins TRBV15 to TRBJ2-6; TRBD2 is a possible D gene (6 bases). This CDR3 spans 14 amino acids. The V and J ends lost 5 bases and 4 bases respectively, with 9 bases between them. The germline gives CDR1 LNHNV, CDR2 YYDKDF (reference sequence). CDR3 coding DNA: TGTGCCACCAGCCGCGGGGAGGGGGCCAACGTCCTGACTTTC. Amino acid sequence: CATSRGEGANVLTF. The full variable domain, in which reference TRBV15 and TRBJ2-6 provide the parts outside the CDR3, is DAMVIQNPRYQVTQFGKPVTLSCSQTLNHNVMYWYQQKSSQAPKLLFHYYDKDFNNEADTPDNFQSRRPNTSFCFLDIRSPGLGDTAMYLCATSRGEGANVLTFGAGSRLTVL.

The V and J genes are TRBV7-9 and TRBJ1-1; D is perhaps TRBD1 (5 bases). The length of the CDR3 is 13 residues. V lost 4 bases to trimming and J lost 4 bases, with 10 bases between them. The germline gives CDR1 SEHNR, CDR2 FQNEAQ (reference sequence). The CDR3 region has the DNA TGTGCCAGCAGCTCCGGGGGGGTCACTGAAGCTTTCTTT. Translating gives CASSSGGVTEAFF. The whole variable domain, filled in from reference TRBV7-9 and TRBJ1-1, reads DTGVSQNPRHKITKRGQNVTFRCDPISEHNRLYWYRQTLGQGPEFLTYFQNEAQLEKSRLLSDRFSAERPKGSFSTLEIQRTEQGDSAMYLCASSSGGVTEAFFGQGTRLTVV.